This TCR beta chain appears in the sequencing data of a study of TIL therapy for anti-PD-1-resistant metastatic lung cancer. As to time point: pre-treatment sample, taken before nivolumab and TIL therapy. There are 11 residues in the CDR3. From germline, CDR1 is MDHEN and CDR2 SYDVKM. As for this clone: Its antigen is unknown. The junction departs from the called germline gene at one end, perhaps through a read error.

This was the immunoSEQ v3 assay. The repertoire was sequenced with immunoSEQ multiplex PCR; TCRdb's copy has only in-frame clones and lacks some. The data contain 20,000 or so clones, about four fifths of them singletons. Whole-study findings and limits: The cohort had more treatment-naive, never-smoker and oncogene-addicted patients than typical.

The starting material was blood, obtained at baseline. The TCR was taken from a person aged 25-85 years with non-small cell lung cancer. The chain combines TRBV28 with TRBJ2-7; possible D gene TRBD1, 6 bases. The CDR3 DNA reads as TGTGCCAGCAGTTTTCCGGGACATATTCAATTC. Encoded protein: CASSFPGHIQF.